The entry below describes one T cell receptor (beta chain). The table lists this clone with a few counts. Its antigen specificity is not known. No clone much larger than this one lies a single base away; base qualities are absent. TCRbeta CDR3 regions were sequenced with the immunoSEQ Assay. After extraction, genomic DNA underwent amplification by bias-controlled multiplex PCR, followed by high-throughput sequencing. The original methods were these. To quantify the absolute abundance of each unique TCRbeta CDR3 region, sequences were collapsed and filtered. T cell fraction was estimated by normalization of TCRbeta template counts to usable DNA, with usable DNA being measured through amplification of reference genes present in all nucleated cells. Repertoire TCRs were annotated as SARS-CoV-2-specific by exact matching of V gene, CDR3 amino acid sequence and J gene to a known reactive TCR set. The reference SARS-CoV-2 TCR set was obtained from MIRA and was filtered for enrichment in COVID-19-positive ImmuneCODE repertoires, whereby public or cross-reactive TCRs were removed. Drawing on the MIRA antigens, annotated TCRs were analysed further at the level of specific ORF or position within ORF. Breadth was defined as annotated unique rearrangements over total unique productive rearrangements; depth was the summed frequency of those rearrangements. TCR breadth was compared between groups using two-sided Wilcoxon rank-sum tests. Imported from immuneACCESS, the table was reduced by TCRdb to in-frame sequences with V and J called. These copies leave out some clones; in studies compared against another copy, an unresolved V gene accounts for under half, and the cause of the remainder is not known. The V and J calls and clone size are taken from that table; D and trimming were inferred from the DNA. The sample records about 320,000 clones, 85% to 90% of which are singletons. About 5% of the sample is held by the ten biggest clonotypes.

The germline V end is reduced by 6 bases and the J end by 5 bases; junction bases left unmatched: 5. CDR1 and CDR2 (SEHNR, FQNEAQ) derive from the germline V gene (reference sequence). The CDR3 numbers 13 residues from cysteine through phenylalanine. The retained sequence is limited to the CDR3, 39 bases, with the frame set at the first base. The data originate from a study of Ad26.COV2.S vaccination and SARS-CoV-2 variants (dated by TCRdb to the early 2020s). About the investigation overall: Vaccine-arm donors came from COV1001, a multicentre, randomized, double-blind, placebo-controlled phase I-IIa trial of Ad26.COV2.S in healthy adults. Ad26.COV2.S was administered intramuscularly at a dose of 5x10^10 or 1x10^11 viral particles, either as one shot or as two shots given 56 days apart. TCRbeta repertoire sequencing served as the tool for gauging how specific and how broad the SARS-CoV-2-reactive T cell receptors were following Ad26.COV2.S vaccination. A total of around 32 samples were included in the TCR-sequenced set, comprising roughly 19 Ad26.COV2.S vaccine recipients, 5 placebo recipients and 8 SARS-CoV-2 convalescent individuals. Trial participants were randomized into five groups of five: low-dose or high-dose Ad26.COV2.S given once or twice, or placebo on both occasions. Blinding of investigators to trial group allocation was maintained during experiments and outcome assessment. Broader findings and caveats from the paper: After vaccination, substantial breadth of spike-specific CD8+ and CD4+ T cell responses was reported. The authors noted that total T cell responses may have been underestimated by the TCR breadth and depth analyses. Comparing responses between vaccine doses or regimens was not something the study was powered to do. Vaccine and placebo recipients had similar non-spike TCR breadth, a finding consistent with the vaccine containing only spike. Compared with placebo recipients, Ad26.COV2.S recipients showed higher spike-specific TCR breadth (P = 0.0014).

Read against the paper, the sample's treatment or condition label means: roughly 19 received Ad26.COV2.S at low or high dose, single or two shots; 5 received placebo; per-sample allocation not given. For vaccine and placebo recipients, repertoires were sequenced using samples collected on day 63 after the first injection. In Cohort 1b, about 25 adults aged 18-55 years were enrolled at a single site in Boston, USA, between 29 July and 7 August 2020. Ad26.COV2.S was a replication-incompetent adenovirus type 26 vector that expressed a prefusion-stabilized SARS-CoV-2 spike protein derived from the original Wuhan strain.

This sequence was found in a person between 18 and 59 years old who received the Ad26.COV2.S COVID-19 vaccine or a placebo. Specimen: peripheral blood, collected in a trial of Ad26.COV2.S vaccine versus placebo. The chain is encoded by TRBV7-9 joined to TRBJ1-1; TRBD1 agrees with 8 junctional bases. The CDR3 amino acid sequence is: CASSQQGGTEAFF. The sequenced DNA is TGTGCCAGCAGTCAACAGGGGGGTACTGAAGCTTTCTTT.